This is a list of T cell receptor beta chains from one sample in a study of blood T cell repertoires in COVID-19. Libraries were prepared by immunoSEQ multiplex PCR; TCRdb keeps only in-frame clonotypes and omits some of them. The table records about 130,000 clones, approximately 80% of them present only once. Sequenced material: peripheral blood. The receptors originated from a man aged 55 to 69 who had recovered from COVID-19. CDR3s include the opening cysteine and the closing phenylalanine or tryptophan. Each record gives: D gene, J gene, V gene, CDR3 length, clone size, CDR3 DNA, CDR3 protein. The D gene is left open where the match is weak. Some rows have no size entry. The others give once, few or many, or a class for an expanded clone.

D gene: -; J gene: TRBJ2-5; V gene: TRBV19; CDR3 length: 15; clone size: -; CDR3 DNA: TGTGCCAGTAGTATGACCCCAGGATCCCAAGAGACCCAGTACTTC; CDR3 protein: CASSMTPGSQETQYF
D gene: -; J gene: TRBJ1-2; V gene: TRBV6-2/TRBV6-3; CDR3 length: 13; clone size: -; CDR3 DNA: TGTGCCAGCAGTTACATCGGGGGTTATGGCTACACCTTC; CDR3 protein: CASSYIGGYGYTF
D gene: -; J gene: TRBJ1-1; V gene: TRBV7-2; CDR3 length: 14; clone size: -; CDR3 DNA: TGTGCCAGCAGCCAGACTCCGGTGAACACTGAAGCTTTCTTT; CDR3 protein: CASSQTPVNTEAFF
D gene: -; J gene: TRBJ1-1; V gene: TRBV6-5; CDR3 length: 12; clone size: -; CDR3 DNA: TGTGCCAGCAGCCCAGGGCACACTGAAGCTTTCTTT; CDR3 protein: CASSPGHTEAFF
D gene: TRBD2; J gene: TRBJ2-7; V gene: TRBV13; CDR3 length: 16; clone size: few; CDR3 DNA: TGTGCCAGCAGCACGCTAGCGGGAGGGGGAGTCTACGAGCAGTACTTC; CDR3 protein: CASSTLAGGGVYEQYF
D gene: -; J gene: TRBJ2-3; V gene: TRBV19; CDR3 length: 15; clone size: -; CDR3 DNA: TGTGCCAGTAGTTCACGACAGGTTCTCACAGATACGCAGTATTTT; CDR3 protein: CASSSRQVLTDTQYF
D gene: -; J gene: TRBJ1-1; V gene: TRBV28; CDR3 length: 14; clone size: -; CDR3 DNA: TGTGCGACAGAGGCAGGGTGGACGAACACTGAAGCTTTCTTT; CDR3 protein: CATEAGWTNTEAFF
D gene: TRBD1; J gene: TRBJ2-3; V gene: TRBV5-1; CDR3 length: 16; clone size: -; CDR3 DNA: TGCGCCAGCAGCCCTGGACAGGGGATGGGCACAGATACGCAGTATTTT; CDR3 protein: CASSPGQGMGTDTQYF
D gene: TRBD1; J gene: TRBJ2-7; V gene: TRBV24-1; CDR3 length: 12; clone size: -; CDR3 DNA: TGTGCCACCAGTGATTCCCTACAGGGGTGGTACTTC; CDR3 protein: CATSDSLQGWYF
D gene: -; J gene: TRBJ1-3; V gene: TRBV27; CDR3 length: 16; clone size: -; CDR3 DNA: TGTGCCAGCAGTCTCCGGGGGGAGACCTCTGGAAACACCATATATTTT; CDR3 protein: CASSLRGETSGNTIYF
D gene: -; J gene: TRBJ2-7; V gene: TRBV3-1/TRBV3-2; CDR3 length: 14; clone size: many; CDR3 DNA: TGTGCCAGCAGCCAACAATCCGGGGGCTACGAGCAGTACTTC; CDR3 protein: CASSQQSGGYEQYF
D gene: -; J gene: TRBJ1-2; V gene: TRBV12-3/TRBV12-4; CDR3 length: 13; clone size: -; CDR3 DNA: TGTGCCAGCAGCAGACCCGGGACATCTGGCTACACCTTC; CDR3 protein: CASSRPGTSGYTF
D gene: -; J gene: TRBJ2-2; V gene: TRBV2; CDR3 length: 14; clone size: -; CDR3 DNA: TGTGCCAGCAGTGAAACCAGGAACACCGGGGAGCTGTTTTTT; CDR3 protein: CASSETRNTGELFF
D gene: TRBD1; J gene: TRBJ1-1; V gene: TRBV19; CDR3 length: 17; clone size: -; CDR3 DNA: TGTGCCAGTAGTATAGTTATTACAGGGGGGAGAGGCACTGAAGCTTTCTTT; CDR3 protein: CASSIVITGGRGTEAFF
D gene: TRBD2; J gene: TRBJ2-7; V gene: TRBV6-5; CDR3 length: 14; clone size: -; CDR3 DNA: TGTGCCAGCTACAAACCGGGACTAGCTTACGAGCAGTACTTC; CDR3 protein: CASYKPGLAYEQYF
D gene: -; J gene: TRBJ1-5; V gene: TRBV19; CDR3 length: 14; clone size: -; CDR3 DNA: TGTGCCAGTAGTATCGGCCAGAGAGGGCAGCCCCAGCATTTT; CDR3 protein: CASSIGQRGQPQHF
D gene: -; J gene: TRBJ1-1; V gene: TRBV6-5; CDR3 length: 14; clone size: -; CDR3 DNA: TGTGCCAGCAGTTATGCGGGTTCCACCCGGTTAGCTTTCTTT; CDR3 protein: CASSYAGSTRLAFF
D gene: TRBD2; J gene: TRBJ2-7; V gene: TRBV5-6; CDR3 length: 14; clone size: few; CDR3 DNA: TGTGCCAGCAGCGCCCTAGCGGCGACCTACGAGCAGTACTTC; CDR3 protein: CASSALAATYEQYF
D gene: TRBD1; J gene: TRBJ1-6; V gene: TRBV19; CDR3 length: 15; clone size: -; CDR3 DNA: TGTGCCAGTAGTATAGAGCGGGGACAGAATTCACCCCTCCACTTT; CDR3 protein: CASSIERGQNSPLHF
D gene: -; J gene: TRBJ1-2; V gene: TRBV30; CDR3 length: 11; clone size: -; CDR3 DNA: TGTGCCTGGACGCTGGGCCTCGGCTACACCTTC; CDR3 protein: CAWTLGLGYTF
D gene: -; J gene: TRBJ2-2; V gene: TRBV2; CDR3 length: 12; clone size: -; CDR3 DNA: TGTGCCAGCAGTGAAATCCGCGGGGAGCTGTTTTTT; CDR3 protein: CASSEIRGELFF
D gene: TRBD2; J gene: TRBJ2-1; V gene: TRBV5-4; CDR3 length: 16; clone size: -; CDR3 DNA: TGTGCCAGCAGCTGGGGGCCTAGCGGGATTAACAATGAGCAGTTCTTC; CDR3 protein: CASSWGPSGINNEQFF
D gene: -; J gene: TRBJ1-2; V gene: TRBV6-5; CDR3 length: 14; clone size: -; CDR3 DNA: TGTGCCAGCAGTTCCCCCAGAAGCAGGGATGGCTACACCTTC; CDR3 protein: CASSSPRSRDGYTF
D gene: TRBD2; J gene: TRBJ2-3; V gene: TRBV3-1/TRBV3-2; CDR3 length: 17; clone size: -; CDR3 DNA: TGTGCCAGCAGTCCTTTAACTAGCGCTGTCCCAACAGATACGCAGTATTTT; CDR3 protein: CASSPLTSAVPTDTQYF
D gene: -; J gene: TRBJ1-6; V gene: TRBV3-1/TRBV3-2; CDR3 length: 14; clone size: few; CDR3 DNA: TGTGCCAGCAGCCAAGATCTTACTGATTCACCCCTCCACTTT; CDR3 protein: CASSQDLTDSPLHF
D gene: -; J gene: TRBJ1-4; V gene: TRBV5-1; CDR3 length: 14; clone size: -; CDR3 DNA: TGCGCCAGCAGCTTGCGGGGGGGTGGTGAAAAACTGTTTTTT; CDR3 protein: CASSLRGGGEKLFF
D gene: TRBD1; J gene: TRBJ2-3; V gene: TRBV6-4; CDR3 length: 15; clone size: -; CDR3 DNA: TGTGCCAGCAGCCCCGGGACAGGGAGGGCAGATACGCAGTATTTT; CDR3 protein: CASSPGTGRADTQYF
D gene: -; J gene: TRBJ2-7; V gene: TRBV5-8; CDR3 length: 15; clone size: -; CDR3 DNA: TGTGCCAGCAGCTTGAGTAGCAGGGCCTCCTACGAGCAGTACTTC; CDR3 protein: CASSLSSRASYEQYF
D gene: -; J gene: TRBJ1-2; V gene: TRBV6-6; CDR3 length: 14; clone size: -; CDR3 DNA: TGTGCCAGCAGTTACCCCAGTTCCCTCTATGGCTACACCTTC; CDR3 protein: CASSYPSSLYGYTF
D gene: -; J gene: TRBJ1-2; V gene: TRBV7-9; CDR3 length: 15; clone size: once; CDR3 DNA: TGTGCCAGCAGCCCACCGGGGGGGTCAAGGAATGGCTACACCTTC; CDR3 protein: CASSPPGGSRNGYTF
D gene: -; J gene: TRBJ2-7; V gene: TRBV7-9; CDR3 length: 14; clone size: -; CDR3 DNA: TGTGCCAGCAGCTTAGTTGAGGAGCCCTACGAGCAGTACTTC; CDR3 protein: CASSLVEEPYEQYF
D gene: TRBD1; J gene: TRBJ1-5; V gene: TRBV4-1; CDR3 length: 16; clone size: -; CDR3 DNA: TGCGCCAGCAGCCAAGAAATGAGACAGGGAATTCAGCCCCAGCATTTT; CDR3 protein: CASSQEMRQGIQPQHF
D gene: TRBD1; J gene: TRBJ1-5; V gene: TRBV10-3; CDR3 length: 15; clone size: -; CDR3 DNA: TGTGCCTCGACCGACAGGGAAGGCAGCAATCAGCCCCAGCATTTT; CDR3 protein: CASTDREGSNQPQHF
D gene: -; J gene: TRBJ2-5; V gene: TRBV7-2; CDR3 length: 12; clone size: -; CDR3 DNA: TGTGCCAGCAGCGTTTCCCAGGGCCCCGCGTACTTC; CDR3 protein: CASSVSQGPAYF
D gene: TRBD2; J gene: TRBJ2-1; V gene: TRBV30; CDR3 length: 14; clone size: -; CDR3 DNA: TGTGCCTGTCTAGCGGGAGGGCCCCTCAATGAGCAGTTCTTC; CDR3 protein: CACLAGGPLNEQFF
D gene: TRBD2; J gene: TRBJ2-1; V gene: TRBV5-1; CDR3 length: 16; clone size: -; CDR3 DNA: TGCGCCAGCAGCCTTACCGGGACTAGCTCCTACAATGAGCAGTTCTTC; CDR3 protein: CASSLTGTSSYNEQFF
D gene: -; J gene: TRBJ2-1; V gene: TRBV24-1; CDR3 length: 16; clone size: -; CDR3 DNA: TGTGCCACCAGCTCGAGGGGGAGATCTACCTACAATGAGCAGTTCTTC; CDR3 protein: CATSSRGRSTYNEQFF
D gene: -; J gene: TRBJ1-1; V gene: TRBV6-2/TRBV6-3; CDR3 length: 14; clone size: -; CDR3 DNA: TGTGCCAGCAGCCATCCCCGCAGGGGAGCAGAAGCTTTCTTT; CDR3 protein: CASSHPRRGAEAFF
D gene: -; J gene: TRBJ1-1; V gene: TRBV7-3; CDR3 length: 13; clone size: once; CDR3 DNA: TGTGCCAGCAGCTTAAATCCTAATAGTGAAGCTTTCTTT; CDR3 protein: CASSLNPNSEAFF
D gene: -; J gene: TRBJ1-5; V gene: TRBV7-8; CDR3 length: 16; clone size: -; CDR3 DNA: TGTGCCAGCAGCCCGGGAGAGCAGACGAGCAATCAGCCCCAGCATTTT; CDR3 protein: CASSPGEQTSNQPQHF
D gene: -; J gene: TRBJ2-2; V gene: TRBV7-2; CDR3 length: 15; clone size: once; CDR3 DNA: TGTGCCAGCAGCTTCGGGACTCTTCAGACCGGGGAGCTGTTTTTT; CDR3 protein: CASSFGTLQTGELFF
D gene: -; J gene: TRBJ1-2; V gene: TRBV11-2; CDR3 length: 12; clone size: -; CDR3 DNA: TGTGCCAGCAGCTTCCGGAACTATGGCTACACCTTC; CDR3 protein: CASSFRNYGYTF
D gene: -; J gene: TRBJ1-2; V gene: TRBV15; CDR3 length: 14; clone size: -; CDR3 DNA: TGTGCCACCAGCAGAGATCGGGGGAACTATGGCTACACCTTC; CDR3 protein: CATSRDRGNYGYTF
D gene: -; J gene: TRBJ1-3; V gene: TRBV19; CDR3 length: 14; clone size: few; CDR3 DNA: TGTGCCAGTAGTCCCCGTTCGGGAGCGGACACCATATATTTT; CDR3 protein: CASSPRSGADTIYF
D gene: -; J gene: TRBJ2-3; V gene: TRBV7-9; CDR3 length: 15; clone size: -; CDR3 DNA: TGTGCCAGCAGCCGACCGGCAGGTAGCACAGATACGCAGTATTTT; CDR3 protein: CASSRPAGSTDTQYF
D gene: TRBD2; J gene: TRBJ2-2; V gene: TRBV5-1; CDR3 length: 15; clone size: -; CDR3 DNA: TGCGCCAGCAGCTTGGCGGCGGGAGGGGCCGGGGAGCTGTTTTTT; CDR3 protein: CASSLAAGGAGELFF